Shown below are 31 T cell receptor beta chains from a single sample sequenced in a study of identical twins. TCRdb itself ran the 5' RACE reads through MiXCR, one entry per CDR3 protein. The table includes fewer than 650,000 distinct CDR3 sequences, around 9.6% detected once. Another study also made use of these data, one on yellow fever vaccine responses in identical twins.

The sequenced material came from PBMCs. These receptors were obtained from a woman aged 18-30 years in good health.

The J gene is TRBJ1-2, the V gene TRBV18; TRBD1 might be the D (5 bases). The V gene's germline CDR1 is KGHSH and CDR2 LQKENI. CDR3 length: 13 amino acids. Trimming took off 6 bases at V and 3 bases at J, with 11 bases between the two ends. The CDR3 DNA is TGTGCCAGCTCTAGATCCAGGGACTATGGCTACACCTTC. Its protein is CASSRSRDYGYTF.

This clonotype was counted between two and nine times. This chain joins TRBV7-9 and TRBJ2-1; D might be TRBD2 (7 bases). CDR3 length: 13 amino acids. The germline V gene encodes CDR1 SEHNR and CDR2 FQNEAQ (reference sequence). CDR3 bases: TGTGCGGCGGGGGCAGGGGATATAGATGAGCAGTTCTTC. Encoded protein: CAAGAGDIDEQFF. Full variable domain (outside the CDR3, taken from reference TRBV7-9 and TRBJ2-1): DTGVSQNPRHKITKRGQNVTFRCDPISEHNRLYWYRQTLGQGPEFLTYFQNEAQLEKSRLLSDRFSAERPKGSFSTLEIQRTEQGDSAMYLCAAGAGDIDEQFFGPGTRLTVL.

This clonotype has more than one count but fewer than ten. The CDR3 DNA reads as TGTGCCAGCAGCTTAGGCCCTAGCGGTGGGCACAATGAGCAGTTCTTC. Protein product: CASSLGPSGGHNEQFF. V is TRBV7-2 and J is TRBJ2-1; 7 bases are shared with TRBD2. With V trimmed by 1 base and J by 5 bases, 8 bases remained unmatched. The V gene's germline CDR1 is SGHTA and CDR2 FQGNSA. The CDR3 loop spans 16 amino acids.

J is TRBJ2-1 and V is TRBV6-1, with TRBD2 identical over 14 bases. The CDR3 sequence is 16 residues long. Per germline, CDR1 MNHNS and CDR2 SASEGT. Trimming at V came to 4 bases and at J to 5 bases, leaving 4 bases not matched to a gene. The DNA of the CDR3 is TGTGCCAGCAGTGCGACTAGCGGGAGGGGTAACAATGAGCAGTTCTTC. Its protein product is CASSATSGRGNNEQFF.

The table lists this clonotype with a few counts. J is TRBJ2-2 and V is TRBV30, with D possibly matching TRBD1 (5 bases). V lost 3 bases to trimming and J lost 4 bases, with 18 bases between them. From germline, CDR1 is GTSNPN and CDR2 SVGIG (reference sequence). CDR3 length: 16 residues. CDR3 amino acids: CAWSGPRGGSTGELFF. CDR3 nucleotides: TGTGCCTGGAGCGGACCAAGGGGCGGAAGCACCGGGGAGCTGTTTTTT. The whole variable domain, filled in from reference TRBV30 and TRBJ2-2, reads SQTIHQWPATLVQPVGSPLSLECTVEGTSNPNLYWYRQAAGRGLQLLFYSVGIGQISSEVPQNLSASRPQDRQFILSSKKLLLSDSGFYLCAWSGPRGGSTGELFFGEGSRLTVL.

This clonotype appeared a few times. This chain uses TRBV7-2 with TRBJ2-1; 9 nucleotides line up with TRBD2. The CDR3 extends over 14 amino acids. Germline-derived CDR1 and CDR2 are SGHTA and FQGNSA. V was pared by 9 bases and J by 4 bases, with 7 bases of the junction left unmatched. CDR3 residues: CASLAGAKYNEQFF. The CDR3 region has the DNA TGTGCCAGTTTAGCGGGAGCGAAGTACAATGAGCAGTTCTTC.

The chain uses TRBV7-9 and TRBJ2-2, with D possibly matching TRBD1 (5 bases). The CDR3 loop spans 16 amino acids. The germline V gene encodes CDR1 SEHNR and CDR2 FQNEAQ (reference sequence). Trimming took 5 bases from V and 1 from J, leaving 14 bases between them. CDR3 in amino acids: CASSPQGGENTGELFF. As DNA, the CDR3 is TGTGCCAGCAGCCCCCAGGGTGGCGAGAACACCGGGGAGCTGTTTTTT.

The sample holds many counts of this clonotype. The V gene is TRBV6-2 or TRBV6-3, the J gene TRBJ2-7, with unresolved D. The germline V gene has CDR1 MNHEY and CDR2 SVGEGT. Trimming took off 2 bases at V and 0 bases at J, with 5 bases between the two ends. CDR3 length: 13 amino acids. DNA for the CDR3: TGTGCCAGCAGTTACGACTTCTCCTACGAGCAGTACTTC. Translating it yields CASSYDFSYEQYF.

The chain carries TRBV29-1 and TRBJ1-4; the D gene is possibly TRBD1 (5 bases). Trimming removed 1 base from V and 10 bases from J, with 13 bases in between. Per germline, CDR1 SQVTM and CDR2 ANQGSEA. CDR3 length equals 13 residues. The CDR3 sequence: CSVEVQEYGKLFF. The CDR3 region has the DNA TGCAGCGTTGAAGTACAGGAGTACGGAAAACTGTTTTTT.

This clonotype has a count of ten or more. The rearrangement uses TRBV20-1 and TRBJ2-7; unclear D gene. Trimming cost V 5 bases and J 3 bases, with 11 bases left between them. Germline V gene data show CDR1 as DFQATT and CDR2 as SNEGSKA (reference sequence). CDR3 length: 12 residues. Here the CDR3 reads CSAPDINYEQYF. CDR3 bases: TGCAGTGCTCCCGACATAAACTACGAGCAGTACTTC.

V is TRBV7-9 and J is TRBJ2-1; D unresolved. Germline CDR1 SEHNR, CDR2 FQNEAQ (reference sequence). This CDR3 spans 13 amino acids. V shed 1 base and J shed 7 bases, with 8 bases lying between them. The CDR3 DNA reads TGTGCCAGCAGCTTAGAGGAGCAGAATGAGCAGTTCTTC. Protein product: CASSLEEQNEQFF.

This chain links TRBV7-9 with TRBJ2-7; possible D gene TRBD1, 5 bases. This CDR3 is 17 amino acids long. The germline CDR1 and CDR2 sequences are SEHNR and FQNEAQ (reference sequence). V gave up 5 bases and J gave up 3 bases, with 23 bases separating them. The DNA of the CDR3 is TGTGCCAGCAGCCCACGAATCTCCAGGGATGGATTCTACGAGCAGTACTTC. This encodes CASSPRISRDGFYEQYF.

This clonotype came up a few times. The rearrangement links TRBV4-1 to TRBJ1-2; TRBD1 is a possible D gene (6 bases). Germline V gene data show CDR1 as MGHRA and CDR2 as YSYEKL. V lost 0 bases and J lost 4, with 21 bases in between. There are 18 residues in the CDR3. This chain's CDR3 is CASSQDRRGIKVFYGYTF. Here the CDR3 DNA reads TGCGCCAGCAGCCAAGATAGGAGGGGGATCAAAGTATTCTATGGCTACACCTTC.

The table lists this clonotype with a few counts. The DNA of the CDR3 is TGTGCCAGCAGCTTGACCAACTCAGGCACCTACGAGCAGTACTTC. It encodes CASSLTNSGTYEQYF. The genes are TRBV5-5 and TRBJ2-7; D remains unclear. V dropped 1 base and J dropped 2 bases, with 13 bases sitting between them. CDR1 is SGHKS and CDR2 is YYEKEE in the germline V gene (reference sequence). The CDR3 spans 15 residues.

Of note for this clonotype: The junction departs from the called germline gene at one end, perhaps through a read error. For the CDR3, the DNA is TGTGCCAGCAGCCATATCAGCGGGAACCTCTACAATGAGCTGTTCTTC. It codes for CASSHISGNLYNELFF. The chain carries TRBV4-2 and TRBJ2-1, with TRBD2 matching over 7 bases. This CDR3 spans 16 amino acids. Per germline, CDR1 LGHNA and CDR2 YNFKEQ.

There are many counts of this clonotype. This chain links TRBV20-1 with TRBJ2-1; D may be TRBD1 (7 bases). This CDR3 is built from 15 residues. Germline CDR1 DFQATT, CDR2 SNEGSKA (reference sequence). Trimming took 3 bases from V and 3 from J, leaving 15 bases between them. The CDR3 coding sequence is TGCAGTGCTAGGGCGCGCGGGACAGTCTACAATGAGCAGTTCTTC. Encoded protein: CSARARGTVYNEQFF.

This clonotype was recorded many times. V gene TRBV24-1 combines with J gene TRBJ1-5; D ambiguous. The CDR3 is 13 residues long. Germline V gene lookup returns CDR1 KGHDR and CDR2 SFDVKD. V was cut by 1 base and J by 2 bases, with 2 bases left in between. CDR3 in DNA: TGTGCCACCAGTGATTTCGGCAATCAGCCCCAGCATTTT. Protein: CATSDFGNQPQHF.

Ten or more counts support this clonotype. The V call is TRBV12-3 or TRBV12-4, the J call TRBJ1-4, with D perhaps TRBD1 (6 bases). The CDR3 runs 15 residues. Trimming left V 7 bases short and J 0 bases short, with 12 bases between. CDR3 sequence: CASTTRGPTNEKLFF. The CDR3 coding sequence is TGTGCCAGCACGACCAGGGGACCAACTAATGAAAAACTGTTTTTT.

This clonotype was seen at least ten times. V usage is TRBV7-2 and J usage is TRBJ2-7; D is unresolved. The CDR3 spans 15 residues. Germline values: CDR1 SGHTA, CDR2 FQGNSA. V was trimmed by 6 bases and J by 2 bases, leaving 17 bases between them. The CDR3 region has the DNA TGTGCCAGCAGACTCAGGACGGGCTTCCCCTACGAGCAGTACTTC. It is translated as CASRLRTGFPYEQYF.

This clonotype was detected a few times. V and J are TRBV12-3 or TRBV12-4 and TRBJ2-7; tentative D call: TRBD1 (5 bases). V was clipped by 6 bases and J by 5 bases, with 11 bases between them. This CDR3 is 12 amino acids long. CDR3 nucleotide sequence: TGTGCCAGCAGCACCAGGGATCACGAGCAGTACTTC. Its translation: CASSTRDHEQYF.

This rearrangement joins TRBV7-3 to TRBJ1-2; D gene ambiguous. Trimming took off 5 bases at V and 0 bases at J, with 25 bases between the two ends. Germline V gene lookup returns CDR1 SGHTA and CDR2 FQGTGA. The CDR3 loop spans 19 amino acids. The CDR3 region has the DNA TGTGCCAGCAGCCCGCATCAAGATCCCAGTCAAAACCCTAACTATGGCTACACCTTC. Residues: CASSPHQDPSQNPNYGYTF.

The sample holds many counts of this clonotype. This chain links TRBV4-3 with TRBJ2-7; TRBD2 aligns across 7 bases. The length of the CDR3 is 13 residues. J gave up 6 bases and V 3 bases, and 5 bases lay outside the gene matches. Looked up from germline, CDR1 is LGHNA and CDR2 is YSLEER. The CDR3 loop is CASSQGGEIEQYF. CDR3 in DNA: TGCGCCAGCAGCCAGGGGGGGGAAATCGAGCAGTACTTC.

This clonotype came up a few times. This chain joins TRBV7-2 and TRBJ2-5; D may match TRBD1 or TRBD2 (5 bases each). In germline, CDR1 is SGHTA, CDR2 FQGNSA. This CDR3 spans 17 amino acids. Trimming removed 1 base at V and 7 bases at J, with 22 bases between. CDR3 in DNA: TGTGCCAGCAGCTTAGGTGGGACGCAGGGACCCCAGAGGACCCAGTACTTC. Protein product: CASSLGGTQGPQRTQYF.

This clonotype was observed at least ten times. V is TRBV10-3 and J is TRBJ2-7, with a weak D call TRBD2 (6 bases). Trimming took off 3 bases at V and 7 bases at J, with 19 bases between the two ends. This CDR3 spans 15 amino acids. Germline values: CDR1 ENHRY, CDR2 SYGVKD. The DNA for the CDR3 is TGTGCCATCAGTGAACCGGGACTGGATCCCTTAGAGCAGTACTTC. This encodes CAISEPGLDPLEQYF.

The chain combines TRBV6-5 with TRBJ2-7, with a possible D match to TRBD2 (6 bases). This CDR3 comprises 17 residues. V lost 0 bases to trimming and J lost 2 bases, with 17 bases between them. From germline, CDR1 is MNHEY and CDR2 SVGAGI. CDR3 amino acids: CASSYSGGELRAYEQYF. CDR3 coding DNA: TGTGCCAGCAGTTACTCGGGGGGAGAACTCAGGGCCTACGAGCAGTACTTC.

This clonotype was recorded a few times. The J gene is TRBJ2-1, the V gene TRBV6-1; 7 bases match TRBD1. This CDR3 region has 14 residues. With V trimmed by 6 bases and J by 4 bases, 6 bases remained unmatched. Germline V lookup: CDR1 MNHNS, CDR2 SASEGT. The CDR3 bases are TGTGCCAGCAGACGAGGGGGCGCGTACAATGAGCAGTTCTTC. It yields the protein CASRRGGAYNEQFF.

In its sample, this clonotype was seen a few times. This chain joins TRBV6-7 and TRBJ1-1; D is possibly TRBD1 (5 bases). Being an ORF, TRBV6-7 has a function that is uncertain. The V end lost 2 bases, the J end lost 4 bases, and 20 bases lay between the germline ends. The CDR3 contains 17 residues. CDR3 in amino acids: CASSYGGFRSGSTEAFF. The CDR3 coding sequence is TGTGCCAGCAGTTACGGGGGGTTTAGGTCAGGCAGCACTGAAGCTTTCTTT.

This clonotype was seen more than once but under ten times. The chain couples TRBV10-1 to TRBJ1-5, with unresolved D. V lost 0 bases to trimming and J lost 4 bases, with 4 bases between them. Germline CDR1 is WNHNN and CDR2 is SYGVQD (reference sequence). CDR3 length: 13 residues. This chain's CDR3 is CASSESRNQPQHF. The CDR3 DNA reads TGCGCCAGCAGTGAGTCGAGAAATCAGCCCCAGCATTTT.

This clonotype was seen only a few times. This CDR3 is CASSQTSGNYNEQFF. DNA for the CDR3: TGTGCCAGCAGCCAGACTAGCGGGAATTACAATGAGCAGTTCTTC. The chain uses TRBV7-2 and TRBJ2-1; 11 bases are a match to TRBD2. There are 15 residues in the CDR3. Germline V gene data show CDR1 as SGHTA and CDR2 as FQGNSA. V trimming: 5 bases; J trimming: 4 bases; junction bases outside the gene matches: 4. The whole variable domain, remainder taken from reference TRBV7-2 and TRBJ2-1, is GAGVSQSPSNKVTEKGKDVELRCDPISGHTALYWYRQSLGQGLEFLIYFQGNSAPDKSGLPSDRFSAERTGGSVSTLTIQRTQQEDSAVYLCASSQTSGNYNEQFFGPGTRLTVL.

The V gene is TRBV6-1, the J gene TRBJ1-2; 10 nucleotides agree with TRBD1. The V gene's germline CDR1 is MNHNS and CDR2 SASEGT. CDR3 length: 14 amino acids. With 5 bases clipped from V and 3 bases from J, the junction kept 3 bases outside the gene matches. The CDR3 reads CASSRQGADYGYTF. In DNA form, the CDR3 reads TGTGCCAGCAGTAGACAGGGGGCCGACTATGGCTACACCTTC.

The chain couples TRBV7-9 to TRBJ2-1; TRBD2 is a possible D gene (5 bases). Looked up from germline, CDR1 is SEHNR and CDR2 is FQNEAQ (reference sequence). The CDR3 length is 16 residues. V lost 4 bases and J lost 0, with 13 bases in between. CDR3 protein: CASSSRTYSSYNEQFF. Written as DNA, the CDR3 is TGTGCCAGCAGCTCCCGGACTTATAGCTCCTACAATGAGCAGTTCTTC.